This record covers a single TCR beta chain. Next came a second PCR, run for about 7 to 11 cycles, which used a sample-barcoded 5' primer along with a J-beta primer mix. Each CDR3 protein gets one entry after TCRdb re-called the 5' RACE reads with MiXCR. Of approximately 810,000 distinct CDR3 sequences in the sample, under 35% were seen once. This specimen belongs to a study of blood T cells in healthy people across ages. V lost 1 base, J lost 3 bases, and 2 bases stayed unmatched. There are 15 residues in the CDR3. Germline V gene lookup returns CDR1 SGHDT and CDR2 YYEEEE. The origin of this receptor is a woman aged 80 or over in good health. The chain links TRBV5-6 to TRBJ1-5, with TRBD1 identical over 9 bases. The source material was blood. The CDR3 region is CASSLRDRVNQPQHF. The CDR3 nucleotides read TGTGCCAGCAGCTTGAGGGACAGGGTCAATCAGCCCCAGCATTTT. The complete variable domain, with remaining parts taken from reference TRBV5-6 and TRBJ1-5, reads DAGVTQSPTHLIKTRGQQVTLRCSPKSGHDTVSWYQQALGQGPQFIFQYYEEEERQRGNFPDRFSGHQFPNYSSELNVNALLLGDSALYLCASSLRDRVNQPQHFGDGTRLSIL.